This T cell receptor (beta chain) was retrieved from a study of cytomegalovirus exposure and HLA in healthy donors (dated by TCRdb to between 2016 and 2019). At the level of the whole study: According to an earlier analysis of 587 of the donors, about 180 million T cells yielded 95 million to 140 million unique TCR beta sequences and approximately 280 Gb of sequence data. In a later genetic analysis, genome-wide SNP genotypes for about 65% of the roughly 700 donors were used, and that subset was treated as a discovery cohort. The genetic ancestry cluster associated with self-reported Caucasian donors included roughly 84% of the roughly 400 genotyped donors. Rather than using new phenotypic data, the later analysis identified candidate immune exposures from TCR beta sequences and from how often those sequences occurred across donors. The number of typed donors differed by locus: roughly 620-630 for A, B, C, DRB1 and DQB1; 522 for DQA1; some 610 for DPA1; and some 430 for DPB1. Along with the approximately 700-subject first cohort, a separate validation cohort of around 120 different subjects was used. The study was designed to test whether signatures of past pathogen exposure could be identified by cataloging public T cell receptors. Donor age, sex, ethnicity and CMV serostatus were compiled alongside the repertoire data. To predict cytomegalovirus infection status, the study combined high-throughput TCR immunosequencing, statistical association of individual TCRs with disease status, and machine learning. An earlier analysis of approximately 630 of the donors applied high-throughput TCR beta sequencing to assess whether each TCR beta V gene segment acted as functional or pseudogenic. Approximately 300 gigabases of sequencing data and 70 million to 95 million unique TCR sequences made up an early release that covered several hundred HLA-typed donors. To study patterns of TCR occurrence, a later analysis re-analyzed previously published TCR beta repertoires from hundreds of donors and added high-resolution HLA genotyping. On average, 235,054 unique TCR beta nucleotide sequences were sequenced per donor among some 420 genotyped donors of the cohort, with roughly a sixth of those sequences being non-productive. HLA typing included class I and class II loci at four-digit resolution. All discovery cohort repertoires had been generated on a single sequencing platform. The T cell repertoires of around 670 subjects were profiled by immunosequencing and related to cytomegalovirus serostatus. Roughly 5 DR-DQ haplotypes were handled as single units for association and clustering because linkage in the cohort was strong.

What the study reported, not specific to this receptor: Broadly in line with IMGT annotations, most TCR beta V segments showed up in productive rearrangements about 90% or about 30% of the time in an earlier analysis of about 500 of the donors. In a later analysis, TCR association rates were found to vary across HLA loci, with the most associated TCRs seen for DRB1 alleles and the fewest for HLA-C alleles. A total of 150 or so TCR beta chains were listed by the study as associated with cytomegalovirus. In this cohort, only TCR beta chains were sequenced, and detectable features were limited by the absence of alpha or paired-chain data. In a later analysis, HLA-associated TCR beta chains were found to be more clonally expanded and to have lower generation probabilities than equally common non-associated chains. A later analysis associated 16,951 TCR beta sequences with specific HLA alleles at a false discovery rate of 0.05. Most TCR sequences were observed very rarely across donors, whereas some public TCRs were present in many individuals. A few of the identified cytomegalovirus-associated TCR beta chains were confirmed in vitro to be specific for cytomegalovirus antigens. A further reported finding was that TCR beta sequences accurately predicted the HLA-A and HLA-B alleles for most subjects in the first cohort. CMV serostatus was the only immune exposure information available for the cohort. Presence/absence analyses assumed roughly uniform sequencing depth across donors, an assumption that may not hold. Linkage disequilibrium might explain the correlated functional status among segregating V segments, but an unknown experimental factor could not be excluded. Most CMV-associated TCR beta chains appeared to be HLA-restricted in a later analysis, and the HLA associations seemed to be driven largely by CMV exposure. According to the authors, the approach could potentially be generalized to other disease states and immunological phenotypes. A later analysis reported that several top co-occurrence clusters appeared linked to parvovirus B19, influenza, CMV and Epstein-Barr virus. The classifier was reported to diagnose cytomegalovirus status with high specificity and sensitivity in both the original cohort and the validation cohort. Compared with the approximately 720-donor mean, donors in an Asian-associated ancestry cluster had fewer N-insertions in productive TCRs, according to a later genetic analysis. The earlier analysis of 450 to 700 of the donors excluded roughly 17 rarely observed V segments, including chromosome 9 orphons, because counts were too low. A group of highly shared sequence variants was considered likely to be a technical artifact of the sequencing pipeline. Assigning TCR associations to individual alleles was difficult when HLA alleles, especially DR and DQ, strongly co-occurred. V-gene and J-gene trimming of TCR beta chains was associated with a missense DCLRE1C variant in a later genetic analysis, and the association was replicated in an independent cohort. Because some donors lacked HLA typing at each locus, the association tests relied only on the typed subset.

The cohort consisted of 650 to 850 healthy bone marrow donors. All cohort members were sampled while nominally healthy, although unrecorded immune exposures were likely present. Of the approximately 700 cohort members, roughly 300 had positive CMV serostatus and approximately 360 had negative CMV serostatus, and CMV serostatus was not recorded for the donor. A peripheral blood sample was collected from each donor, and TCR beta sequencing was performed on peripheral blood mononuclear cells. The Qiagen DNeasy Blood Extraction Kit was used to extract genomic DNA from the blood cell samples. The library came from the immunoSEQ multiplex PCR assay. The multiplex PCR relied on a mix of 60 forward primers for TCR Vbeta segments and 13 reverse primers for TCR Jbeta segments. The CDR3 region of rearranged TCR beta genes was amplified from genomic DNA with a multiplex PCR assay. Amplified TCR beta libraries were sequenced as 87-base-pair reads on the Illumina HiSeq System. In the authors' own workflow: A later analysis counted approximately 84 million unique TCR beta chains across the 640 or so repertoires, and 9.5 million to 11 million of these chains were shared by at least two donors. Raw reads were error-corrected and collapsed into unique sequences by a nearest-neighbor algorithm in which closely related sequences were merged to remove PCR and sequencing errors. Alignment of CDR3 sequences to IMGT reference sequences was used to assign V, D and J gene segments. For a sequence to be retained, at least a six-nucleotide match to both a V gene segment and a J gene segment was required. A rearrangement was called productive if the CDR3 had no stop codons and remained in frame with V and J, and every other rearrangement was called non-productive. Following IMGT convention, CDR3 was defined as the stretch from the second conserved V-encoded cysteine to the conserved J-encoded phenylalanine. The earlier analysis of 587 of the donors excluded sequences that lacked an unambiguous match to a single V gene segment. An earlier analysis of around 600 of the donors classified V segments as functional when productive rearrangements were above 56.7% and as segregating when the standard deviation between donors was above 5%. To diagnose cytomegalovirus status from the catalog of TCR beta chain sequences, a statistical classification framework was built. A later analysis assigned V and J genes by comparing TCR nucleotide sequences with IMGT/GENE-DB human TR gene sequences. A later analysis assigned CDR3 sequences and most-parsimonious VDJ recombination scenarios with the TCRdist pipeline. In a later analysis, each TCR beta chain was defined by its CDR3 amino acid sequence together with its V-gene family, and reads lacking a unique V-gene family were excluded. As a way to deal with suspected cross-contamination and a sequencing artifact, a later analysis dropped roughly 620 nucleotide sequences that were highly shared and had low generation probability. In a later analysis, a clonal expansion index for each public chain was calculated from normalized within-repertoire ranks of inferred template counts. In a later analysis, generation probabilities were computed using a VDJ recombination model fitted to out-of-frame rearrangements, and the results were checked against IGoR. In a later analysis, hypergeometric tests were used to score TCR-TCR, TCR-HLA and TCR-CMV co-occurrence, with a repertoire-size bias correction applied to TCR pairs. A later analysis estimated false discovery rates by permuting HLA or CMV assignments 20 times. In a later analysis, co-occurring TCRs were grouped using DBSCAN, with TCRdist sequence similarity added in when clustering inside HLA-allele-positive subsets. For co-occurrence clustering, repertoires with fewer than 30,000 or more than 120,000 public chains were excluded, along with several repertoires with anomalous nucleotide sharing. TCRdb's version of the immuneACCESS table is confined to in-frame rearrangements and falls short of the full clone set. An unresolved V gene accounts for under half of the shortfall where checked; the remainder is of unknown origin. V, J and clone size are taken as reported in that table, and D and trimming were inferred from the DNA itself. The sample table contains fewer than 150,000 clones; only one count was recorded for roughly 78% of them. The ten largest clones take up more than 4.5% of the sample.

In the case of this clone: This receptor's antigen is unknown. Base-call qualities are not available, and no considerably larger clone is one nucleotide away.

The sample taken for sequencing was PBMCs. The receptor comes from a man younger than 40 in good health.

The CDR3 region: CASSQGGLRLDEQFF. The DNA sequence reads TGCGCCAGCAGCCAAGGGGGCCTGAGGCTGGATGAGCAGTTCTTC. This chain joins TRBV4-1 to TRBJ2-1; a tentative D call is TRBD1 (5 bases match). Looking up the germline V gene yields CDR1 MGHRA and CDR2 YSYEKL. The CDR3 numbers 15 residues from cysteine through phenylalanine. This entry keeps only the CDR3 DNA: 45 bases, framed from base 1. The junction carries 15 bases between V and J, which are trimmed by 1 base and 8 bases respectively.